These T cell receptor beta chains were read from a single sample in a study of cytomegalovirus exposure and HLA in healthy donors. Clones were sequenced by immunoSEQ multiplex PCR, and TCRdb holds only the in-frame ones, with some missing. The sample consists of 130,000 or so clones, around 75% of them appearing once. The specimen was PBMCs. The origin of the receptors is a man aged 30 to 45 in good health and CMV-seronegative. Both conserved end residues are part of each CDR3. A D gene is named only where the DNA matches it firmly. Clone size, where shown, is once, few, many, or a class for clones that have expanded.

d_call | clone_size | j_call | v_call | cdr3_nt | cdr3_aa
NA | NA | TRBJ1-5 | TRBV7-9 | TGTGCCAGCAGCTCGTGGCCGAGCAATCAGCCCCAGCATTTT | CASSSWPSNQPQHF
TRBD2 | NA | TRBJ2-5 | TRBV5-1 | TGCGCCAGCAGCCCAAGCGGGGGCCCTGGGGAGACCCAGTACTTC | CASSPSGGPGETQYF
NA | NA | TRBJ1-5 | TRBV6-6 | TGTGCCAGCAGTTACTCGAGCAGCTCGCTGGGAGGCCAGCATTTT | CASSYSSSSLGGQHF
TRBD2 | NA | TRBJ2-3 | TRBV27 | TGTGCCAGCAGCTGGACCGGGACTAGCAGCACAGATACGCAGTATTTT | CASSWTGTSSTDTQYF
TRBD1 | NA | TRBJ2-1 | TRBV2 | TGTGCCAGCAGTCTGGACAGGGGGCCCTACAATGAGCAGTTCTTC | CASSLDRGPYNEQFF
NA | NA | TRBJ1-1 | TRBV28 | TGTGCCAGCAGTTTTTCCAGGGACACTGAAGCTTTCTTT | CASSFSRDTEAFF
NA | NA | TRBJ1-2 | TRBV19 | TGTGCCAGTAGTATAGATGGGGGGGGATCGGCATATGGCTACACCTTC | CASSIDGGGSAYGYTF
NA | NA | TRBJ2-7 | TRBV6-5 | TGTGCCAGCAGTGTCTCTTCGACAGAGATCTACGAGCAGTACTTC | CASSVSSTEIYEQYF
NA | NA | TRBJ2-7 | TRBV5-1 | TGCGCCAGCAGCCCCATTCGGGGCGGCACAGGGACATTGACTGGGATCTACGAGCAGTACTTC | CASSPIRGGTGTLTGIYEQYF
TRBD1 | NA | TRBJ1-5 | TRBV28 | TGTGCCGCCGAGGACAGGGTCGGTCAGCCCCAGCATTTT | CAAEDRVGQPQHF
TRBD1 | few | TRBJ2-7 | TRBV27 | TGTGCCAGCAGCCCGGGACAGGGCTTTTTATACTCCTACGAGCAGTACTTC | CASSPGQGFLYSYEQYF
TRBD2 | NA | TRBJ2-1 | TRBV9 | TGTGCCAGCAGCGAGGCCCCCGGCGGAGCGGGGTCTTACAATGAGCAGTTCTTC | CASSEAPGGAGSYNEQFF
NA | NA | TRBJ2-3 | TRBV9 | TGTGCCAGCAGCGTAGGTGGAGTAGGGGGCACAGATACGCAGTATTTT | CASSVGGVGGTDTQYF
TRBD2 | NA | TRBJ2-5 | TRBV7-2 | TGTGCCAGCAGCTTAAGTAGTACTAGCGGGGGGTCCGCGGGGACCCAGTACTTC | CASSLSSTSGGSAGTQYF
NA | NA | TRBJ1-2 | TRBV27 | TGTGCCAGCAGTTTCACCACCCGGGGTAGGGGGTTAAGTGGCTACACCTTC | CASSFTTRGRGLSGYTF
NA | NA | TRBJ1-5 | TRBV27 | TGTGCCAGCAGTCCTCCGGGGGAACCCCAGCATTTT | CASSPPGEPQHF
TRBD2 | NA | TRBJ2-7 | TRBV5-1 | TGCGCCAGCAGCTTGGTGGGGGCCCTAGCGGGGGGGCCGGGCGAGCAGTACTTC | CASSLVGALAGGPGEQYF
NA | NA | TRBJ1-5 | TRBV7-2 | TGTGCCAGCAGCCTGGCGGCAAATCAGCCCCAGCATTTT | CASSLAANQPQHF
NA | NA | TRBJ2-7 | TRBV18 | TGTGCCAGCTCGCCCGACAGCAAGGGGGAAGAGCAGTACTTC | CASSPDSKGEEQYF
TRBD1 | NA | TRBJ2-3 | TRBV19 | TGTGCCAGTAGTAGGGGGACAGGGGTCGATACGCAGTATTTT | CASSRGTGVDTQYF
TRBD2 | NA | TRBJ2-3 | TRBV5-6 | TGTGCCAGCAGCGGCCCTCCGGGAGCGGGGGGACACACAGATACGCAGTATTTT | CASSGPPGAGGHTDTQYF
TRBD1 | NA | TRBJ1-1 | TRBV7-9 | TGTGCCAGCAGCTCGTTTCCGGGACAGGGATTTGCTGAAGCTTTCTTT | CASSSFPGQGFAEAFF
TRBD1 | NA | TRBJ1-2 | TRBV14 | TGTGCCAGCAGCCAACCGGGACAGGCTGGCTACACCTTC | CASSQPGQAGYTF
TRBD2 | NA | TRBJ2-3 | TRBV5-6 | TGTGCCAGCAGCTTTCCGAAACGAGCGGCGGGGGACCCAGATACGCAGTATTTT | CASSFPKRAAGDPDTQYF
NA | NA | TRBJ2-3 | TRBV4-3 | TGCGCCAGCAGCCAAGGGGGGCCAGATACGCAGTATTTT | CASSQGGPDTQYF
NA | NA | TRBJ2-5 | TRBV2 | TGTGCCAGCAGTGAACAGGCGGGGCCCCAAGAGACCCAGTACTTC | CASSEQAGPQETQYF
TRBD1 | NA | TRBJ2-1 | TRBV4-2 | TGTGCCAGCAGCCAAGATTGGACAGGTAACCTTTACAATGAGCAGTTCTTC | CASSQDWTGNLYNEQFF